Shown below are 22 T cell receptor beta chains from a single sample sequenced in a study of cytotoxic CD8 clonotypes in ibrutinib-treated CLL. Generated by immunoSEQ multiplex PCR, the TCRdb table keeps only in-frame clones and is missing some. The sample contains roughly 16,000 clones, about two thirds of which appear only once. The sample here was PBMCs, taken after 12 months of ibrutinib treatment. These receptors came from a human donor with chronic lymphocytic leukemia.

The rearrangement links TRBV11-2 to TRBJ2-7; no clear D. The CDR3 spans 11 residues. The germline gives CDR1 SGHAT, CDR2 FQNNGV. V was shortened by 7 bases and J by 3 bases, with 7 bases between the two germline ends. CDR3 loop: CASTPDYEQYF. The CDR3, as DNA: TGTGCCAGCACCCCGGACTACGAGCAGTACTTC.

This chain joins TRBV19 and TRBJ1-5; D remains ambiguous. Germline V gene lookup returns CDR1 LNHDA and CDR2 SQIVND (reference sequence). V shed 0 bases and J shed 5 bases, with 5 bases lying between them. This CDR3 is 13 amino acids long. In DNA, the CDR3 is TGTGCCAGTAGTATAGATTCCGATCAGCCCCAGCATTTT. This codes for CASSIDSDQPQHF.

The chain links TRBV6-1 to TRBJ1-3, with 11 nucleotides matching TRBD1. CDR3 length: 13 amino acids. Losses at the gene ends were 10 bases for V and 4 bases for J; bases not matched to a gene: 3. CDR1 MNHNS and CDR2 SASEGT come from the germline V gene. This CDR3 reads CATGQGDGNTIYF. The CDR3 DNA sequence: TGTGCCACGGGACAGGGGGACGGAAACACCATATATTTT.

The chain couples TRBV27 to TRBJ2-7, with D perhaps TRBD1 (6 bases). Between the trimmed V and J ends, which lost 5 bases and 3 bases, there was a span of 17 bases. CDR3 length: 15 residues. CDR1 MNHEY and CDR2 SMNVEV come from the germline V gene (reference sequence). CDR3 in amino acids: CASSLTGGGFYEQYF. The DNA for the CDR3 is TGTGCCAGCAGTCTGACAGGCGGCGGGTTCTACGAGCAGTACTTC.

The rearrangement joins TRBV29-1 to TRBJ2-3, with D perhaps matching TRBD1 (6 bases). With 5 bases removed from V and 5 bases from J, the gap between germline ends came to 14 bases. The CDR3 loop spans 13 amino acids. In germline, CDR1 is SQVTM, CDR2 ANQGSEA. CDR3 in DNA: TGCAGCGTTTCGACAGGAGGTAGAGATACGCAGTATTTT. It yields the protein CSVSTGGRDTQYF.

The chain combines TRBV28 with TRBJ1-5; possible D gene TRBD1, 5 bases. The CDR3 length is 15 residues. The germline V gene has CDR1 MDHEN and CDR2 SYDVKM. V gave up 5 bases and J gave up 5 bases, with 16 bases separating them. The CDR3 protein is CASSLPGNGDQPQHF. Written as DNA, the CDR3 is TGTGCCAGCAGTCTCCCAGGGAATGGCGATCAGCCCCAGCATTTT.

This rearrangement joins TRBV5-1 to TRBJ2-5; 7 nucleotides agree with TRBD2. Germline trimming cut 3 bases from V and 2 bases from J; bases unmatched to any gene: 7. Looked up from germline, CDR1 is SGHRS and CDR2 is YFSETQ. This CDR3 is built from 15 residues. The CDR3 DNA sequence: TGCGCCAGCAGCTACACCCTAGCGGAGCAAGAGACCCAGTACTTC. Translating it yields CASSYTLAEQETQYF.

This clone was seen more than once but under ten times. The chain uses TRBV30 and TRBJ1-1, with D possibly TRBD1 on 6 matching bases. V lost 2 bases, J lost 8 bases, and 12 bases lay in between. The CDR3 is 12 amino acids. Germline CDR1 GTSNPN, CDR2 SVGIG (reference sequence). CDR3 amino acids: CAWSSFTGEAFF. CDR3 bases: TGTGCCTGGAGTTCCTTCACAGGGGAAGCTTTCTTT.

This clone was observed a handful of times. The chain links TRBV11-1 to TRBJ2-1; no firm D call. The CDR3 extends over 16 amino acids. Germline V gene lookup returns CDR1 SGHAT and CDR2 FQDESV (reference sequence). Trimming took 5 bases from V and 6 from J, leaving 20 bases between them. CDR3 loop: CASSRLPSKIRNEQFF. CDR3 DNA sequence: TGTGCCAGCAGCCGCTTACCAAGTAAAATCCGCAATGAGCAGTTCTTC. Filled out from reference TRBV11-1 and TRBJ2-1, the complete variable domain reads EAEVAQSPRYKITEKSQAVAFWCDPISGHATLYWYRQILGQGPELLVQFQDESVVDDSQLPKDRFSAERLKGVDSTLKIQPAELGDSAMYLCASSRLPSKIRNEQFFGPGTRLTVL.

The J gene is TRBJ2-2, the V gene TRBV18, with unresolved D. V gave up 0 bases and J gave up 2 bases, with 10 bases separating them. This CDR3 is built from 16 residues. Germline CDR1 reads KGHSH; CDR2 reads LQKENI. The CDR3 loop is CASSPPGTRNTGELFF. Here the CDR3 DNA reads TGTGCCAGCTCACCACCGGGCACAAGAAACACCGGGGAGCTGTTTTTT.

This clone was counted between two and nine times. The gene calls are TRBV6-1 and TRBJ2-7; D call uncertain. Trimming removed 2 bases from V and 3 bases from J, with 11 bases in between. Germline V gene data show CDR1 as MNHNS and CDR2 as SASEGT. The CDR3 contains 14 residues. DNA of the CDR3: TGTGCCAGCAGTGAAAGTCAGGATAACTACGAGCAGTACTTC. It is translated as CASSESQDNYEQYF.

The chain uses TRBV29-1 and TRBJ2-1; TRBD2 might be the D (5 bases). The length of the CDR3 is 13 residues. V was shortened by 4 bases and J by 7 bases, with 14 bases between the two germline ends. Germline assignment: CDR1 SQVTM and CDR2 ANQGSEA. The CDR3 DNA follows: TGCAGCGTTGGTTGGTCGAGGGTGAATGAGCAGTTCTTC. Its translation is CSVGWSRVNEQFF.

J is TRBJ2-1 and V is TRBV27; TRBD1 matches 10 bases. This CDR3 has 17 amino acids. Germline V CDR1 and CDR2: MNHEY, SMNVEV (reference sequence). Trimming cost V 2 bases and J 3 bases; bases outside gene matches: 7. The CDR3 loop is CASSLLSGTGDYNEQFF. The CDR3 coding sequence is TGTGCCAGCAGTTTACTTTCCGGGACAGGGGACTACAATGAGCAGTTCTTC.

The V gene is TRBV20-1, the J gene TRBJ1-1; D is perhaps TRBD1 (5 bases). CDR1 and CDR2 (germline): DFQATT, SNEGSKA (reference sequence). The V end was cut by 6 bases, the J end by 12 bases, with 17 bases between. The CDR3 sequence is 11 residues long. DNA for the CDR3: TGCAGTGCCGGCGGCGGGCAGGGACCTTTCTTT. Residues: CSAGGGQGPFF.

The chain joins TRBV6-1 to TRBJ1-2; D is unclear. The length of the CDR3 is 13 residues. Germline V lookup: CDR1 MNHNS, CDR2 SASEGT. The V end lost 7 bases, the J end lost 7 bases, and 16 bases lay between the germline ends. CDR3 nucleotides: TGTGCCAGCAACGACCTGCGGCGGGGTGGCTACACCTTC. This encodes CASNDLRRGGYTF.

V gene TRBV7-3 combines with J gene TRBJ2-5, with 10 bases fitting TRBD1. Germline CDR1 and CDR2: SGHTA and FQGTGA. The CDR3 covers 15 residues. V dropped 2 bases and J dropped 4; count of bases not matched to a gene: 4. CDR3 DNA sequence: TGTGCCAGCAGCTTACTAGGACAGGGGGGAGAGACCCAGTACTTC. It codes for CASSLLGQGGETQYF.

This clone was detected only a few times. The chain links TRBV11-2 to TRBJ2-7, with D maybe TRBD2 (6 bases). CDR1 is SGHAT, CDR2 FQNNGV, per germline. V dropped 0 bases and J dropped 3 bases, with 12 bases sitting between them. CDR3 length: 15 amino acids. CDR3 in amino acids: CASSLDRGDGYEQYF. CDR3 bases: TGTGCCAGCAGCTTAGACCGCGGGGATGGCTACGAGCAGTACTTC.

The J gene is TRBJ2-2, the V gene TRBV28, with 11 bases aligning to TRBD2. Per the germline V gene, CDR1 is MDHEN and CDR2 is SYDVKM. This CDR3 has 17 residues. V was pared by 4 bases and J by 5 bases, with 9 bases of the junction left unmatched. CDR3: CASSSLGSGRVTGELFF. The CDR3 DNA reads TGTGCCAGCAGTTCCCTGGGTAGCGGGAGGGTTACCGGGGAGCTGTTTTTT.

Only one count was recorded for this clone. The chain links TRBV27 to TRBJ2-7; 8 bases align to TRBD1. V shed 1 base, J shed 6 bases, and the junction held 11 bases outside the gene matches. Germline lookup yields CDR1 MNHEY and CDR2 SMNVEV (reference sequence). This CDR3 spans 16 amino acids. The DNA of the CDR3 is TGTGCCAGCAGTTTATTCCCCCAGGGGGCGTTTATCGAGCAGTACTTC. Its protein product is CASSLFPQGAFIEQYF.

The rearrangement uses TRBV11-3 and TRBJ2-7, with D unclear. V was shortened by 7 bases and J by 3 bases, with 16 bases between the two germline ends. The CDR3 contains 14 residues. CDR1 SGHNT and CDR2 YENEEA come from the germline V gene. The CDR3 coding sequence is TGTGCCAGCAACTACGGCCTGTGGGACTACGAGCAGTACTTC. Residues: CASNYGLWDYEQYF.

The chain joins TRBV7-9 to TRBJ1-1; TRBD1 might be the D (5 bases). Germline-derived CDR1 and CDR2 are SEHNR and FQNEAQ (reference sequence). Trimming removed 6 bases from V and 4 bases from J, with 15 bases in between. This CDR3 has 14 residues. The CDR3: CASRGQGAGTEAFF. DNA of the CDR3: TGTGCCAGCAGAGGGCAGGGAGCGGGCACTGAAGCTTTCTTT. The variable domain in full, with the rest retrieved from reference TRBV7-9 and TRBJ1-1, is DTGVSQNPRHKITKRGQNVTFRCDPISEHNRLYWYRQTLGQGPEFLTYFQNEAQLEKSRLLSDRFSAERPKGSFSTLEIQRTEQGDSAMYLCASRGQGAGTEAFFGQGTRLTVV.

The rearrangement links TRBV7-9 to TRBJ2-5, with 10 bases lining up with TRBD2. The germline V gene encodes CDR1 SEHNR and CDR2 FQNEAQ (reference sequence). V dropped 5 bases and J dropped 5; count of bases not matched to a gene: 14. The CDR3 is made up of 17 amino acids. In DNA form, the CDR3 reads TGTGCCAGCAGCCCCAGGCGCCTAGCGGGAGTTTGGGAGACCCAGTACTTC. This codes for CASSPRRLAGVWETQYF.